This entry features one T cell receptor beta chain sequence. The clone's antigen remains unknown. The input lacks base qualities; no much larger clone sits a single base away. CDR1 and CDR2 were assigned from the germline V gene (reference sequence) as SGHNT and YYREEE. Trimming costs V 1 base and J 5 bases, and their ends lie 12 bases apart. From its cysteine to its phenylalanine, the CDR3 spans 14 amino acids. Of all the DNA, just the CDR3 is kept, 42 bases in frame from base 1. The Qiagen DNeasy Blood and Tissue Kit was used to extract total genomic DNA from the purified CD4+ T cells. Using immunoSEQ immunosequencing protocols, the TCRbeta CDR3 region, as defined by IMGT, was amplified and sequenced. In the authors' own workflow: Raw sequence data were preprocessed by the immunoSEQ service for PCR and sequencing error correction. Data were loaded into the immunoSEQ Analyzer and further analyzed with VDJtools v1.0.7. The paired Wilcoxon signed-rank test was used to test for differences between patients and controls. Imported from immuneACCESS, the table was reduced by TCRdb to in-frame sequences with V and J called. These copies leave out some clones; in studies compared against another copy, an unresolved V gene accounts for under half, and the cause of the remainder is not known. The V and J calls and clone size were taken over from that table, and D and trimming were inferred from the DNA. The sample table holds 15,000 to 20,000 clones, of which about 92% were seen once. The top ten clones comprise 0.45% to 0.7% of the sample.

Each depressed patient was pairwise matched to a non-depressed control for sex, age, current smoking status and body mass index. Every participant was of European descent. To qualify, patients needed a DSM-IV diagnosis of major depressive disorder plus a Hamilton Rating Scale for Depression score of 18 or higher. Before enrollment, patients had taken no psychiatric medication, antidepressants included, for at least 8 weeks. Among patients, depression severity was moderate to severe. All participants were excluded for major medical conditions, Axis I/II comorbidities, regular medication or illicit drug use, or drinking over 100 g alcohol weekly. From each participant, about 30 ml of peripheral blood was collected into EDTA tubes. Magnetic negative selection with the BD IMag Human CD4 T Lymphocyte Enrichment Set was used to purify CD4+ T cells from thawed PBMCs. Flow cytometry confirmed that the CD4+ enrichment method typically gave roughly 96% purity. TCRbeta sequencing was performed on a subgroup of five case-control pairs selected blind to chemokine receptor expression and flow-cytometric repertoire skewing results. Every blood sample was taken in the morning at 8:00 a.m., after which PBMCs were separated out using Ficoll-Hypaque gradient centrifugation. PBMCs were cryopreserved by gradual cooling to -80°C and stored in liquid nitrogen until assayed.

The data are from a study of untreated major depressive disorder (dated by TCRdb to 2016 to 2019). Study-wide context: This cross-sectional case-control study compared T cell phenotype and TCR repertoire between antidepressant-free major depressive disorder patients and individually matched non-depressed controls. The sequencing was a follow-up to the differences in Vbeta 5.1, Vbeta 11 and Vbeta 22 usage that flow cytometry had picked up across the whole cohort. Summary of the overall study and its limitations: In CD4+ T cells, sequencing confirmed that depressed patients used TRBV05-01 (Vbeta 5.1) more than controls did, with a one-tailed test giving p = 0.040. The sequencing comparisons used one-tailed planned tests on only three preselected Vbeta families. A comparatively small study sample was produced by the strict matching and exclusion criteria, and the generalizability of findings was thereby limited. TRBV25-01 and TRBV02-01 usage followed the flow-cytometry pattern but did not reach statistical significance in the sequencing data. In every sequenced subject, the top five TRBV05-01 clones were all identified as private clones.

The sample taken for sequencing was CD4+ T cells from PBMCs. The chain couples TRBV5-4 to TRBJ1-2; TRBD1 might be the D gene, on 6 matching bases. The source is a woman in her 40s with major depressive disorder. The nucleotide sequence is TGTGCCAGCAGCTTGCGGGGGCCGAAGTATGGCTACACCTTC. Its protein reads: CASSLRGPKYGYTF.